Listed below are T cell receptor beta chains from one sample, sequenced in a study of T cells in localized non-small cell lung cancer. Using immunoSEQ multiplex PCR, the repertoire was profiled, and TCRdb retains in-frame clones only, with some absent. The sample holds just under 2,000 clones, about 26% seen once. Sequenced material: normal lung tissue next to the tumor, taken before any cancer treatment. The receptors stem from a woman aged 40-70 years with stage II lung adenocarcinoma. Each CDR3 is given with its conserved first and last residue. The D gene is left open where the match is weak. Clone size, where shown, is once, few, many, or a class for clones that have expanded.

abundance | j_gene | v_gene | d_gene | CDR3aa | CDR3nt
NA | TRBJ2-2 | TRBV19 | TRBD2 | CASSMLAGGRPGELFF | TGTGCCAGTAGTATGTTAGCGGGAGGGAGACCCGGGGAGCTGTTTTTT
medium-sized | TRBJ1-4 | TRBV28 | NA | CASTQRWPTNEKLFF | TGTGCCAGCACCCAAAGGTGGCCGACTAATGAAAAACTGTTTTTT
NA | TRBJ2-7 | TRBV29-1 | NA | CSVQSGGSEQYF | TGCAGCGTTCAAAGTGGGGGGAGTGAGCAGTACTTC
NA | TRBJ1-1 | TRBV18 | NA | CASSPEVGNREAFF | TGTGCCAGCTCACCAGAGGTGGGGAACAGAGAAGCTTTCTTT
NA | TRBJ2-4 | TRBV14 | NA | CASSHYSHIQYF | TGTGCCAGCAGCCATTATTCCCACATTCAGTACTTC
medium-sized | TRBJ2-3 | TRBV11-3 | NA | CASSLEGSMDTQYF | TGTGCCAGCAGCTTGGAGGGTAGCATGGATACGCAGTATTTT
few | TRBJ1-5 | TRBV9 | NA | CASTLTPPGDYSNQPQHF | TGTGCCAGCACTCTCACGCCGCCAGGGGACTATAGCAATCAGCCCCAGCATTTT
NA | TRBJ2-5 | TRBV9 | TRBD2 | CASSFGGSLKTQYF | TGTGCCAGCAGTTTCGGCGGGAGTCTCAAGACCCAGTACTTC
NA | TRBJ2-3 | TRBV5-1 | TRBD1 | CASSSRHRTGGASSTDTQYF | TGCGCCAGCAGCTCCCGCCATCGGACAGGGGGCGCGTCAAGCACAGATACGCAGTATTTT
few | TRBJ1-4 | TRBV28 | TRBD1 | CASSSRQGASNEKLFF | TGTGCCAGCAGTTCTCGACAGGGGGCGTCTAATGAAAAACTGTTTTTT
medium-sized | TRBJ2-1 | TRBV11-3 | TRBD2 | CASSPRTSGRATGEQFF | TGTGCCAGCAGCCCAAGGACTAGCGGGAGGGCCACAGGCGAGCAGTTCTTC
few | TRBJ1-1 | TRBV9 | NA | CASSVEGVRTEAFF | TGTGCCAGCAGCGTAGAGGGGGTCCGGACTGAAGCTTTCTTT
NA | TRBJ2-3 | TRBV25-1 | TRBD2 | CASSPTGGGDTQYF | TGTGCCAGCAGTCCTACCGGGGGAGGGGATACGCAGTATTTT